Below, 4 T cell receptor beta chains from the same sample are listed, as sequenced in a study of cytomegalovirus exposure and HLA in healthy donors (dated by TCRdb to about 2017). The library was obtained by the immunoSEQ multiplex PCR assay. For the multiplex PCR, a mixture combining 60 forward primers for TCR Vbeta segments and 13 reverse primers for TCR Jbeta segments was used. TCRdb took this table from immuneACCESS and kept in-frame rearrangements with V and J called. Such tables lack part of the clones; where checked against another copy, unresolved V genes explain under half of the gap, and the rest is unexplained. The sample contains over 70,000 clones, over 55% of them found a single time. The ten largest clonotypes hold about a fifth of the sample. Material: PBMCs. The receptors here all came from a woman in her forties or fifties in good health and CMV-seropositive.

The CDR3 DNA is TGTGCCTGGAGTGGGTCGGTTCTTAGCAATCAGCCCCAGCATTTT. Its protein is CAWSGSVLSNQPQHF. The V and J genes are TRBV30 and TRBJ1-5, with D uncertain. Germline V gene sequence: CDR1 GTSNPN, CDR2 SVGIG (reference sequence). The CDR3 has 15 residues. The V end lost 1 base, the J end lost 0 bases, and 10 bases lay between the germline ends.

V gene TRBV11-2 combines with J gene TRBJ1-2; no clear D gene. CDR1 is SGHAT and CDR2 is FQNNGV in the germline V gene. V lost 1 base and J 0 bases, leaving 6 bases between the germline ends. The CDR3 spans 14 residues. CDR3 nucleotides: TGTGCCAGCAGCTTAGCTCCCTCTAACTATGGCTACACCTTC. It encodes CASSLAPSNYGYTF.

This chain links TRBV5-1 with TRBJ2-1; possible D gene TRBD1, 6 bases. CDR3 size: 15 residues. Germline CDR1 and CDR2: SGHRS and YFSETQ. V was shortened by 0 bases and J by 2 bases, with 9 bases between the two germline ends. The CDR3 sequence: CASSLGGRTYNEQFF. The CDR3 nucleotides read TGCGCCAGCAGCTTGGGGGGGCGCACCTACAATGAGCAGTTCTTC.

The chain is built from TRBV27 and TRBJ2-7; 7 positions agree with TRBD2. CDR3 length: 14 residues. The V gene's germline CDR1 is MNHEY and CDR2 SMNVEV (reference sequence). The trim removed 6 bases at V and 0 bases at J, leaving 5 bases unmatched. The CDR3 reads CASSLAASSYEQYF. As DNA, the CDR3 is TGTGCCAGCAGCCTAGCGGCTAGCTCCTACGAGCAGTACTTC.